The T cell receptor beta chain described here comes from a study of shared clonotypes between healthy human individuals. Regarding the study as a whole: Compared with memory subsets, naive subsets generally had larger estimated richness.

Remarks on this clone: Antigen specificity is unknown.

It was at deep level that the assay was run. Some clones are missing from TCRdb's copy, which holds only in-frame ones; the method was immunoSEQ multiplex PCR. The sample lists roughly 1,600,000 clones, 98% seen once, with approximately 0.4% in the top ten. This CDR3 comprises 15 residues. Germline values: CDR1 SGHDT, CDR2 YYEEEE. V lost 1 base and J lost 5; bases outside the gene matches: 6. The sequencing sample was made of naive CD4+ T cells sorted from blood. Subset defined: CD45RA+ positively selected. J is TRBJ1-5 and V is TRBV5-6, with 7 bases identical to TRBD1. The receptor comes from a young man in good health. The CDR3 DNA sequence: TGTGCCAGCAGCTTGTCCTGGACAGGATATCAGCCCCAGCATTTT. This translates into CASSLSWTGYQPQHF.